The rows below give T cell receptor beta chains drawn from one sample of a study of blood T cell repertoires in COVID-19. The repertoire was sequenced with immunoSEQ multiplex PCR; TCRdb's copy has only in-frame clones and lacks some. The sample lists 400,000 to 450,000 clones, about nine tenths seen once, with around 12% in the top ten. The specimen sequenced was peripheral blood. These receptors all come from a woman aged 50 to 60 with COVID-19, enrolled during active disease. CDR3s include the opening cysteine and the closing phenylalanine or tryptophan. Each record gives: clone size, J gene, D gene, V gene, CDR3 DNA, CDR3 protein. D genes are given only for firm matches. Rows give clone size only sometimes, using once, few, many, or a class for an expanded clone.

-,TRBJ2-7,TRBD1,TRBV12-5,TGTGCTAGTGGTCCCAACCAGGGGGCGCCGGGGGAGCAGTACTTC,CASGPNQGAPGEQYF
-,TRBJ2-3,-,TRBV5-1,TGCGCCAGCAGCTTCGCTCGGCTCCCGGGAGATACGCAGTATTTT,CASSFARLPGDTQYF
-,TRBJ1-2,-,TRBV28,TGTGCCAGCAGTGAGGCAGGGTATGGCTACACCTTC,CASSEAGYGYTF
once,TRBJ2-7,TRBD1,TRBV5-5,TGTGCCAGCAGCGCAGGACAGGGGCTAATGGAGCAGTACTTC,CASSAGQGLMEQYF
-,TRBJ2-3,TRBD2,TRBV27,TGTGCCACCTCACAACGGGCGGGGGGGCTATGGGATACGCAGTATTTT,CATSQRAGGLWDTQYF
-,TRBJ2-3,-,TRBV5-6,TGTGCCAGCAGCTTAAGGGGATACGGGGATACGCAGTATTTT,CASSLRGYGDTQYF
-,TRBJ1-2,-,TRBV9,TGTGCCAGCAGCGTAGAGTATAGGGGGAGGGGGGACTTCTATGGCTACACCTTC,CASSVEYRGRGDFYGYTF
-,TRBJ2-1,-,TRBV11-2,TGTGCCAGCAGTCACTATGTGGGGGCTGGGAATGAGCAGTTCTTC,CASSHYVGAGNEQFF
-,TRBJ2-3,-,TRBV7-9,TGTGCCAGCAGCTTATTGGAGTCCACAGATACGCAGTATTTT,CASSLLESTDTQYF
-,TRBJ1-1,TRBD1,TRBV7-9,TGTGCCAGCAGCTTAGCGGGGGACAGGGGAGAGGCTTTCTTT,CASSLAGDRGEAFF
-,TRBJ1-2,TRBD1,TRBV30,TGTGCCTGGAAGGAGGGGGCTCAGCCCTATGGCTACACCTTC,CAWKEGAQPYGYTF
-,TRBJ1-1,-,TRBV7-8,TGTGCCAGCAGCGGTAGGGGCCCGAACACTGAAGCTTTCTTT,CASSGRGPNTEAFF
-,TRBJ2-1,TRBD2,TRBV5-1,TGCGCCAGCAGCTTTGATGGCGGGGGGGCTTTAGGGGAGCAGTTCTTC,CASSFDGGGALGEQFF
-,TRBJ2-2,TRBD2,TRBV30,TGTGCCTGGAGTGTACAGCGGGGGTACGGTACCGGGGAGCTGTTTTTT,CAWSVQRGYGTGELFF
-,TRBJ1-1,-,TRBV19,TGTGCCAGTAGTAGGGAAAGGGGCACTGAAGCTTTCTTT,CASSRERGTEAFF
-,TRBJ1-5,-,TRBV30,TGTGCCTGGAGCTGGGGGCGTAGCAATCAGCCCCAGCATTTT,CAWSWGRSNQPQHF